This T cell receptor beta chain was sequenced in a study of vaccination effects on CD4 cells after COVID-19. Study outcomes and limitations: Vaccine-induced clones in healthy vaccinees cross-reacted with common cold coronaviruses in only 1 of 255 cases. Long after vaccination, the clones induced by infection and by vaccine shrank markedly in size.

Some clones are missing from TCRdb's copy, which holds only in-frame ones; the method was immunoSEQ multiplex PCR. The data contain more than 40,000 clones, just over 75% of them singletons. The germline V gene encodes CDR1 MNHEY and CDR2 SVGAGI. CDR3 length: 16 residues. V was pared by 0 bases and J by 4 bases, with 8 bases of the junction left unmatched. Worth noting for this clone: Its antigen is undetermined.

Using viral peptide pools, the ViraFEST assay grew out antigen-specific CD4+ T cells prior to sequencing. Isolation of CD4+ T cells took place after approximately 10 days of culture. The healthy vaccine recipients, who had no prior SARS-CoV-2 infection, showed negative nucleocapsid antibodies. The specimen comprised CD4+ T cells from PBMCs cultured with SARS-CoV-2 spike peptides, sampled before COVID-19 vaccination. The origin of this receptor is a human donor who received a COVID-19 vaccine. V usage is TRBV6-5 and J usage is TRBJ1-2; 7 bases line up with TRBD1. CDR3 in amino acids: CASSYSGPRDSYGYTF. The CDR3 DNA sequence: TGTGCCAGCAGTTACTCTGGGCCCCGGGACAGCTATGGCTACACCTTC.